Listed here are 12 T cell receptor beta chains from one sample, sequenced in a study of preoperative IRX-2 immunotherapy in early breast cancer. Treatment reported: preoperative locoregional IRX-2 cytokine immunotherapy. Clones were read by immunoSEQ multiplex PCR, and TCRdb kept only the in-frame ones, dropping some. This sample has roughly 93,000 clones, with roughly 88% found just once. The sample was tumor tissue, taken after IRX-2 immunotherapy. These receptors were obtained from a human donor with breast cancer.

This clone was detected only once. The chain has TRBV7-1 and TRBJ2-3; maybe TRBD2 (6 bases). TRBV7-1 is recorded as an ORF, its role being uncertain. Trimming took off 4 bases at V and 0 bases at J, with 11 bases between the two ends. The CDR3 has 15 residues. The CDR3 loop reads CASSLSGTSTDTQYF. CDR3 nucleotides: TGTGCCAGCAGCTTAAGTGGGACTAGCACAGATACGCAGTATTTT.

The chain employs TRBV19 and TRBJ1-3; possibly TRBD1 for D (5 bases). V gave up 4 bases and J gave up 0 bases, with 16 bases separating them. This CDR3 is built from 17 residues. Germline loops: CDR1 LNHDA, CDR2 SQIVND (reference sequence). The CDR3 sequence: CASSTVIGGPSGNTIYF. The CDR3 nucleotides read TGTGCCAGTAGTACCGTCATCGGGGGACCCTCTGGAAACACCATATATTTT.

The chain couples TRBV14 to TRBJ2-1, with D perhaps given as TRBD1 or TRBD2 (5 bases each). V gave up 0 bases and J gave up 7 bases, with 7 bases separating them. CDR1 and CDR2 from the germline V gene are SGHDN and FVKESK. There are 13 residues in the CDR3. Written as DNA, the CDR3 is TGTGCCAGCAGCCAAGATTGGGGGAATGAGCAGTTCTTC. Its protein product is CASSQDWGNEQFF.

The chain recombines TRBV5-1 with TRBJ2-1; TRBD1 matches at 8 bases. The CDR3 runs to 15 residues. CDR1 and CDR2 (germline): SGHRS, YFSETQ. The V segment lost 4 bases and the J segment 0 bases; nucleotides outside the gene matches: 3. The CDR3 reads CASSRGQGSYNEQFF. In nucleotides, the CDR3 is TGCGCCAGCAGCCGAGGACAGGGCTCCTACAATGAGCAGTTCTTC.

The chain recombines TRBV5-1 with TRBJ2-2, with 8 bases lining up with TRBD1. The CDR3 has 14 residues. Germline assignment: CDR1 SGHRS and CDR2 YFSETQ. The V and J ends lost 4 bases and 7 bases, in that order; junction bases with no gene match: 6. The CDR3 DNA reads as TGCGCCAGCAGCGCGGACAGGGCGGGCGGGGAGCTGTTTTTT. It is translated as CASSADRAGGELFF.

The CDR3 DNA reads TGTGCCAGCAGTTGGGCAGTCCGAGATACGCAGTATTTT. Protein: CASSWAVRDTQYF. The chain combines TRBV6-8 with TRBJ2-3; D ambiguous. There are 13 residues in the CDR3. V lost 4 bases and J 5 bases, leaving 10 bases between the germline ends. Germline values: CDR1 MNHGY, CDR2 SAAAGT.

This rearrangement joins TRBV6-4 to TRBJ1-2; D unresolved. From germline, CDR1 is MRHNA and CDR2 SNTAGT. The CDR3 length is 15 residues. V lost 4 bases to trimming and J lost 8 bases, with 20 bases between them. CDR3 loop: CASSGRERGVWGYTF. In DNA, the CDR3 is TGTGCCAGCAGTGGCCGGGAGCGAGGAGTTTGGGGCTACACCTTC.

The genes are TRBV29-1 and TRBJ1-4; a possible D gene is TRBD1 (6 bases). V was clipped by 5 bases and J by 7 bases, with 20 bases between them. The CDR3 length is 15 residues. Germline V gene lookup returns CDR1 SQVTM and CDR2 ANQGSEA. The CDR3 DNA is TGCAGCGTTAGAGCAGGAGGGGGGGGTTCTGAAAAACTGTTTTTT. Residues: CSVRAGGGGSEKLFF.

There are a few counts of this clone. The V and J genes are TRBV6-8 and TRBJ2-1; tentatively, D is TRBD1 or TRBD2 (5 bases each). Germline-derived CDR1 and CDR2 are MNHGY and SAAAGT. This CDR3 has 14 residues. Trimming stripped 7 bases from V and 0 bases from J, with 10 bases between. The CDR3 here is CASKRDGSYNEQFF. For the CDR3, the DNA is TGTGCCAGCAAAAGGGACGGCTCCTACAATGAGCAGTTCTTC.

CDR3 bases: TGTGCCAGCAGCCAAGCGGCCGGGACAGGGTTCGTAGGTGGCTACACCTTC. Its protein is CASSQAAGTGFVGGYTF. The chain links TRBV14 to TRBJ1-2; TRBD1 agrees at 9 bases. V lost 1 base to trimming and J lost 7 bases; unmatched junction nucleotides: 13. Per germline, CDR1 SGHDN and CDR2 FVKESK. CDR3 length: 17 residues.

V and J are TRBV27 and TRBJ2-1, with 10 bases aligning to TRBD2. The CDR3 length is 15 residues. V lost 6 bases and J lost 6; bases outside the gene matches: 8. Germline CDR1 is MNHEY and CDR2 is SMNVEV (reference sequence). CDR3: CASRAGTSEGNEQFF. The CDR3 DNA is TGTGCCAGCAGAGCCGGGACTAGCGAAGGCAATGAGCAGTTCTTC.

V usage is TRBV16 and J usage is TRBJ1-5; the D is unclear. The CDR3 is 14 residues long. V lost 3 bases to trimming and J lost 0 bases, with 6 bases between them. Germline V gene lookup returns CDR1 KGHSY and CDR2 FQNENV. The CDR3 protein is CASSQTSSNQPQHF. The CDR3 DNA reads as TGTGCCAGCAGCCAGACGAGTAGCAATCAGCCCCAGCATTTT.